This entry describes one T cell receptor (beta chain). The target antigen is unknown. The data stem from a study of cytomegalovirus exposure and HLA in healthy donors. Overall study results and limits: Whilst most TCR sequences proved rare, a subset of public TCRs occurred across many donors. The authors excluded some V segments, including TRBV6-2 and TRBV6-3, as indistinguishable. TCR beta chains numbering 150 to 200 were designated cytomegalovirus-associated.

The PCR ran on 60 Vbeta and 13 Jbeta primers. The assay was immunoSEQ multiplex PCR, and TCRdb's table has in-frame clones only and misses some. The table records 150,000 to 200,000 clones, over 75% of them present only once. The germline V gene has CDR1 SQVTM and CDR2 ANQGSEA. Trimming removed 4 bases at V and 3 bases at J, with 18 bases between. The CDR3 consists of 15 residues. It was healthy bone marrow donors who served as donors. This chain connects TRBV29-1 to TRBJ1-2; perhaps TRBD1 as D (6 bases). The material sequenced was PBMCs. The sequence was collected from a woman younger than 45 in good health and CMV-seronegative. CDR3 loop: CSVAVPGQGHYGYTF. The CDR3 DNA follows: TGCAGCGTTGCGGTTCCCGGTCAGGGGCACTATGGCTACACCTTC.